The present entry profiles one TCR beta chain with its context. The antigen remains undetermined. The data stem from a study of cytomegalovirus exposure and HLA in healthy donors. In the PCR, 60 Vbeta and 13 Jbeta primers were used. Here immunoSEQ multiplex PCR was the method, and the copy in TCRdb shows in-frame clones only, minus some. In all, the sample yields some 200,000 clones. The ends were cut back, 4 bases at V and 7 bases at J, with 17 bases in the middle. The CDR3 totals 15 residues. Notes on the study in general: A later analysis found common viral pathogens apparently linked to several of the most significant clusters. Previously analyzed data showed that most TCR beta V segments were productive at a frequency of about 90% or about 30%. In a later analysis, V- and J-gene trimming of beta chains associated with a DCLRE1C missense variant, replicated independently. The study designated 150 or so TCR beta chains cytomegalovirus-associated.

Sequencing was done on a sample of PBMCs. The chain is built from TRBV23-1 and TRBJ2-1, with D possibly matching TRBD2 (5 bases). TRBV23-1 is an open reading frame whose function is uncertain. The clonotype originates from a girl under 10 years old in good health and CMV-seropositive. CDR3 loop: CASSPDGRRINEQFF. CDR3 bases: TGCGCCAGCAGTCCGGATGGGAGACGCATAAATGAGCAGTTCTTC.